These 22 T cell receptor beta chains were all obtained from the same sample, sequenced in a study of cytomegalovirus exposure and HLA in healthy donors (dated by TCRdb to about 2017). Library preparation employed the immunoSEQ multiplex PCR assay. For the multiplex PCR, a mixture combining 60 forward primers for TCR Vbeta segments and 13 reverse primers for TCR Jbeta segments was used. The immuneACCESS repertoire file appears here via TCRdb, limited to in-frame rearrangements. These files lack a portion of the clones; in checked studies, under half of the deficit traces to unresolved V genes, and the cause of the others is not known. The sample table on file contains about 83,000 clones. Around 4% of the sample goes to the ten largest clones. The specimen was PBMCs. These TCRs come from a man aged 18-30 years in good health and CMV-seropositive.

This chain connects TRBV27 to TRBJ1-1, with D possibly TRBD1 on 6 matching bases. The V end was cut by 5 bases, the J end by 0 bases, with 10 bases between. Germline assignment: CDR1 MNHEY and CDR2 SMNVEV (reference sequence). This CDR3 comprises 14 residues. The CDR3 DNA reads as TGTGCCAGCAGTCGACAGGCGATGAACACTGAAGCTTTCTTT. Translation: CASSRQAMNTEAFF.

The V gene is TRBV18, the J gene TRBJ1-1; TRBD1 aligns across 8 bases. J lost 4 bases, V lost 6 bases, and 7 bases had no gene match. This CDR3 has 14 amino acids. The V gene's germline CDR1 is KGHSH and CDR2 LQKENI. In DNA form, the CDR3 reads TGTGCCAGCTCTCTAGGACAGGGAGCCACTGAAGCTTTCTTT. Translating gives CASSLGQGATEAFF.

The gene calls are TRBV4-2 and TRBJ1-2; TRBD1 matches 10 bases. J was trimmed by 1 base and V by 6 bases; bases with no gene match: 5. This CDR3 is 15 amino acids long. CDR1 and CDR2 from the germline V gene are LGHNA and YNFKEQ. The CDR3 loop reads CASRPGDRGNYGYTF. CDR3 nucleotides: TGTGCCAGCAGACCTGGGGACAGGGGTAACTATGGCTACACCTTC.

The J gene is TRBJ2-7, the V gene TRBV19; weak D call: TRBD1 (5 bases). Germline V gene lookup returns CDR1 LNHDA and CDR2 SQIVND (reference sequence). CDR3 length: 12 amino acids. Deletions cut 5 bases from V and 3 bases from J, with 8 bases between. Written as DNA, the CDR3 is TGTGCCAGTAGTGGGGCCAGCTACGAGCAGTACTTC. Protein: CASSGASYEQYF.

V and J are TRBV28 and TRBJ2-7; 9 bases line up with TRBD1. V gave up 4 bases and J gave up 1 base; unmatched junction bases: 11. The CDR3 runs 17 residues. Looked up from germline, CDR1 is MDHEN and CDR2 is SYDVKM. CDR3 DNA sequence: TGTGCCAGCAGTTCCGGCGGACTGGGGACAGGGTCCTACGAGCAGTACTTC. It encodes CASSSGGLGTGSYEQYF.

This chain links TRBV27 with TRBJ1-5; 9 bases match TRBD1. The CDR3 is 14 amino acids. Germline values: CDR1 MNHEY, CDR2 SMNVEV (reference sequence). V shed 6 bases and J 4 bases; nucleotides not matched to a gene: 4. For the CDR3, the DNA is TGTGCCAGCAGCCCGGACAGGGGTAATCAGCCCCAGCATTTT. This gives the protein CASSPDRGNQPQHF.

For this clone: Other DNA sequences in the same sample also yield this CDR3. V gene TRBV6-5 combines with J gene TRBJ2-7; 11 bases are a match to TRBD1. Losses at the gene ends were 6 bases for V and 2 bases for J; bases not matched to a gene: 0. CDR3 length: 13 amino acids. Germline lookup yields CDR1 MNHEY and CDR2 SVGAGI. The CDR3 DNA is TGTGCCAGCAGGGACAGGGGGCCCTACGAGCAGTACTTC. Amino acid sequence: CASRDRGPYEQYF.

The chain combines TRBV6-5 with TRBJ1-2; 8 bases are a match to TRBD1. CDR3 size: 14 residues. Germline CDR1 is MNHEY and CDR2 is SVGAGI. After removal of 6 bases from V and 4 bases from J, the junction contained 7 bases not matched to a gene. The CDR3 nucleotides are TGTGCCAGCAGCCGGACAGGGTTAAGCTATGGCTACACCTTC. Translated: CASSRTGLSYGYTF.

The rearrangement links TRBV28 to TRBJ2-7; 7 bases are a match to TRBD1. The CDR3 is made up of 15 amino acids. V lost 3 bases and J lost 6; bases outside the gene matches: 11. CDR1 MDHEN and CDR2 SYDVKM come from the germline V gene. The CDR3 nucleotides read TGTGCCAGCAGTTTCCTAAGGACAGGCCTGTCCGAGCAGTACTTC. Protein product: CASSFLRTGLSEQYF.

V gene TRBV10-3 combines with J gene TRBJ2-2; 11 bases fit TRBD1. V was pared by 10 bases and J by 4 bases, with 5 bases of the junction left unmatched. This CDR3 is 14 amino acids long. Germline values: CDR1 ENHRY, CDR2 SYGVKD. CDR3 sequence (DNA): TGTGCCAGTAGGGGACAGGGGGGCACCGGGGAGCTGTTTTTT. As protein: CASRGQGGTGELFF.

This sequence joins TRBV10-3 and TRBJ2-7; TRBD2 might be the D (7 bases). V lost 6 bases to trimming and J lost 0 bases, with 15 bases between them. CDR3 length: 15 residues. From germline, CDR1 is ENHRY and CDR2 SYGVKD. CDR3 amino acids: CAIRIGGGHSYEQYF. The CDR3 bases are TGTGCCATCAGGATAGGCGGGGGACACTCCTACGAGCAGTACTTC.

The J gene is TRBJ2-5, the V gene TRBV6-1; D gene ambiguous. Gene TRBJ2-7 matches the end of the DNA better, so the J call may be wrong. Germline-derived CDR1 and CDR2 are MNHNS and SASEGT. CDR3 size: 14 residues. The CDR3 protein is CASSELTFPYEQYF. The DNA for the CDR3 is TGTGCCAGCAGTGAACTTACTTTCCCCTACGAGCAGTACTTC.

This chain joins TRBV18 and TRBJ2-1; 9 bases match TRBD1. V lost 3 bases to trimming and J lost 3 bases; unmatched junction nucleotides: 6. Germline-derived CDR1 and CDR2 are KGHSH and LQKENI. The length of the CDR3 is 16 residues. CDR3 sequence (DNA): TGTGCCAGCTCACCCAGTACAGGGGGCCGCTACAATGAGCAGTTCTTC. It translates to CASSPSTGGRYNEQFF.

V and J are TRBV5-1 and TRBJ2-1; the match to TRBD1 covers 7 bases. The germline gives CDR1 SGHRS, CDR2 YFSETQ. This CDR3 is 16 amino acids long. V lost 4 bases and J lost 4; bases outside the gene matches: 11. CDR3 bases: TGCGCCAGCAGCCCGCCCTCGAGGGGGCCTTACAATGAGCAGTTCTTC. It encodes CASSPPSRGPYNEQFF.

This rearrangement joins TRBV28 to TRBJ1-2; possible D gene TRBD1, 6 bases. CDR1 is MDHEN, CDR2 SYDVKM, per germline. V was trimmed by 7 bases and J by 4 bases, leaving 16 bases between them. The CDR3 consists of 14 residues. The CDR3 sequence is CASNRPGGVYGYTF. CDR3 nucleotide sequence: TGTGCCAGCAACCGGCCTGGGGGCGTCTATGGCTACACCTTC.

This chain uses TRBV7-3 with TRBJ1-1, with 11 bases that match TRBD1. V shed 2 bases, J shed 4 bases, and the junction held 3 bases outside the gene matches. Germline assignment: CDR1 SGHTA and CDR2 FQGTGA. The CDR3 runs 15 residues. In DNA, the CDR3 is TGTGCCAGCAGCTTATTCGGGACAGGGGGCACTGAAGCTTTCTTT. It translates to CASSLFGTGGTEAFF.

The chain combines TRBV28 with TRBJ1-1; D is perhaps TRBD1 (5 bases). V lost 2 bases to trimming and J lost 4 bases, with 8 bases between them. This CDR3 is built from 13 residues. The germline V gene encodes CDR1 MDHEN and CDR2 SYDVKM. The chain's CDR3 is CASSLKGATEAFF. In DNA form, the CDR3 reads TGTGCCAGCAGTTTAAAAGGGGCCACTGAAGCTTTCTTT. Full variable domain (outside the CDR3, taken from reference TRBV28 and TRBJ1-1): DVKVTQSSRYLVKRTGEKVFLECVQDMDHENMFWYRQDPGLGLRLIYFSYDVKMKEKGDIPEGYSVSREKKERFSLILESASTNQTSMYLCASSLKGATEAFFGQGTRLTVV.

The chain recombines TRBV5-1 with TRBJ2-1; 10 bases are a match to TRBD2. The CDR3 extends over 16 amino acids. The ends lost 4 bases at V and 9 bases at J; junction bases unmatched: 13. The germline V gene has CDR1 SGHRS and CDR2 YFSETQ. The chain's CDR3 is CASSRDRASGSGEQFF. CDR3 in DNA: TGCGCCAGCAGCCGAGATAGGGCTAGCGGGAGTGGTGAGCAGTTCTTC.

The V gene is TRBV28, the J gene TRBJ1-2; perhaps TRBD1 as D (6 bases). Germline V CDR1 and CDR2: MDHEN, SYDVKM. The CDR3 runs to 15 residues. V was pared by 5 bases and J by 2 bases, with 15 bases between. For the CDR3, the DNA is TGTGCCAGCAGTGGTCATGCGGGGGCGAACTATGGCTACACCTTC. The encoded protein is CASSGHAGANYGYTF.

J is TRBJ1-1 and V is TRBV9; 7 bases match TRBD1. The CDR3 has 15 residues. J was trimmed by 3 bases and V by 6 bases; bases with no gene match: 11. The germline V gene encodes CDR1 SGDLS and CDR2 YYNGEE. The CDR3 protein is CASNYGDSAYTEAFF. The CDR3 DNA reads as TGTGCCAGCAACTACGGGGACAGCGCATACACTGAAGCTTTCTTT.

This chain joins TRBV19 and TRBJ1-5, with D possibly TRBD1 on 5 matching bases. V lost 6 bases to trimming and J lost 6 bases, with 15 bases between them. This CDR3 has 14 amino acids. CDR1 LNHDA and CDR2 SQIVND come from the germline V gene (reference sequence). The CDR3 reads CASRPRGGGQPQHF. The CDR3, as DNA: TGTGCCAGTAGACCTCGTGGGGGAGGTCAGCCCCAGCATTTT. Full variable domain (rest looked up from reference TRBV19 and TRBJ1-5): DGGITQSPKYLFRKEGQNVTLSCEQNLNHDAMYWYRQDPGQGLRLIYYSQIVNDFQKGDIAEGYSVSREKKESFPLTVTSAQKNPTAFYLCASRPRGGGQPQHFGDGTRLSIL.

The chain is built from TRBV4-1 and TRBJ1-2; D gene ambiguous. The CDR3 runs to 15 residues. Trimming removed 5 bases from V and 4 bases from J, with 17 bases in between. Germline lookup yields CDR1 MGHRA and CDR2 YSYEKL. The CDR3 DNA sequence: TGCGCCAGCAGCGGTTTCGAGGCCATTTCCTATGGCTACACCTTC. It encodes CASSGFEAISYGYTF.